Presented here are 7 T cell receptor beta chains from one specimen sequenced in a study of blood T cell repertoires in COVID-19. Here immunoSEQ multiplex PCR was the method, and the copy in TCRdb shows in-frame clones only, minus some. Of 350,000 to 450,000 clones detected, over 75% appear once; the ten largest clones hold about 1.4%. Sequenced input: PBMCs or T cells enriched from blood (not recorded which). Receptors originate from a woman aged 18-30 years who had been exposed to COVID-19.

Here the CDR3 DNA reads TGTGCCAGCAGCCAAGCCCACAGCCACACTGAAGCTTTCTTT. Residues: CASSQAHSHTEAFF. The chain employs TRBV3-1 (or the pseudogene TRBV3-2) and TRBJ1-1; D not resolved. CDR1 and CDR2 (germline): LGHDT, YNNKEL (reference sequence). Trimming shortened V by 1 base and J by 3 bases, and 9 bases separated the two germline ends. The CDR3 spans 14 residues.

The V gene is TRBV7-2, the J gene TRBJ2-2, with D perhaps TRBD2 (7 bases). V shed 5 bases and J shed 2 bases, with 12 bases lying between them. The CDR3 has 15 residues. CDR1 and CDR2 (germline): SGHTA, FQGNSA. For the CDR3, the DNA is TGTGCCAGCAGCCCCTCGGGGGGCAACACCGGGGAGCTGTTTTTT. Amino acid sequence: CASSPSGGNTGELFF.

V gene TRBV9 combines with J gene TRBJ2-7; 7 nucleotides align to TRBD1. Trimming cost V 4 bases and J 0 bases; bases outside gene matches: 7. The CDR3 runs to 15 residues. The germline CDR1 and CDR2 sequences are SGDLS and YYNGEE. The DNA for the CDR3 is TGTGCCAGCAGCTCTCCGACAGGGAGCTCCTACGAGCAGTACTTC. Amino acids: CASSSPTGSSYEQYF.

The CDR3 DNA sequence: TGTGCCAGCAGCCCCAGAGGGGGGGGGCTAAATGAGCAGTTCTTC. The encoded protein is CASSPRGGGLNEQFF. The J gene is TRBJ2-1, the V gene TRBV7-2; a possible D gene is TRBD2 (7 bases). The CDR3 has 15 residues. Trimming left V 5 bases short and J 7 bases short, with 18 bases between. Per the germline V gene, CDR1 is SGHTA and CDR2 is FQGNSA.

The chain combines TRBV28 with TRBJ2-1; no definite D call. From germline, CDR1 is MDHEN and CDR2 SYDVKM. The CDR3 sequence is 14 residues long. The V end was cut by 3 bases, the J end by 1 base, with 7 bases between. CDR3 sequence (DNA): TGTGCCAGCAGTTTTATCGGGTCCTACAATGAGCAGTTCTTC. This codes for CASSFIGSYNEQFF. The full variable domain, in which reference TRBV28 and TRBJ2-1 provide the parts outside the CDR3, is DVKVTQSSRYLVKRTGEKVFLECVQDMDHENMFWYRQDPGLGLRLIYFSYDVKMKEKGDIPEGYSVSREKKERFSLILESASTNQTSMYLCASSFIGSYNEQFFGPGTRLTVL.

This clone has just a few counts. CDR3 DNA: TGTGCCAGCAGTACGGGGACAGGGTTTGAAAAACTGTTTTTT. Amino acid sequence: CASSTGTGFEKLFF. The J gene is TRBJ1-4, the V gene TRBV11-1, with 9 nucleotides matching TRBD1. This CDR3 spans 14 amino acids. The germline V gene has CDR1 SGHAT and CDR2 FQDESV (reference sequence). V lost 6 bases to trimming and J lost 7 bases; unmatched junction nucleotides: 6.

The chain employs TRBV3-1 (or the pseudogene TRBV3-2) and TRBJ2-1; no clear D. The CDR3 length is 16 residues. Germline CDR1 reads LGHDT; CDR2 reads YNNKEL (reference sequence). V was cut by 0 bases and J by 4 bases, with 13 bases left in between. This chain's CDR3 is CASSQDSRLLYNEQFF. CDR3 in DNA: TGTGCCAGCAGCCAAGATTCGAGACTTCTATACAATGAGCAGTTCTTC.